This entry lists 9 T cell receptor beta chains sequenced from one sample in a study of T cells in Graves' hyperthyroidism and ophthalmopathy. TCR beta CDR3 sequences were amplified from RNA transcripts. During a first-round RT-PCR of the TCR CDR3, the HTBI primer set was used. Each CDR3 protein gets one entry after TCRdb re-called the multiplex PCR reads with MiXCR. The data show roughly 180,000 distinct CDR3 sequences, 17% seen once. Input material: blood. The source is a woman between 45 and 65 years old with Graves' hyperthyroidism.

This clonotype was counted at least ten times. This CDR3 reads CASSGSGFYEQYF. The DNA of the CDR3 is TGTGCCAGCAGTGGATCCGGATTCTACGAGCAGTACTTC. V gene TRBV6-1 combines with J gene TRBJ2-7; D is ambiguous. The CDR3 totals 13 residues. Germline V lookup: CDR1 MNHNS, CDR2 SASEGT. Trimming took 4 bases from V and 3 from J, leaving 10 bases between them.

The chain recombines TRBV27 with TRBJ1-5; D remains ambiguous. The CDR3 is 17 amino acids. CDR1 and CDR2 (germline): MNHEY, SMNVEV (reference sequence). The V end lost 0 bases, the J end lost 0 bases, and 12 bases lay between the germline ends. CDR3 sequence: CASSLSFHRSSNQPQHF. The CDR3 region has the DNA TGTGCCAGCAGTTTATCGTTCCACAGAAGTAGCAATCAGCCCCAGCATTTT.

This clonotype showed up many times. The chain joins TRBV19 to TRBJ2-2; 9 bases match TRBD2. CDR1 LNHDA and CDR2 SQIVND come from the germline V gene (reference sequence). After removal of 10 bases from V and 8 bases from J, the junction contained 8 bases not matched to a gene. This CDR3 has 13 residues. The CDR3 DNA is TGTGCCACCTCGGGACTAGCAGGGGGGGAGCTGTTTTTT. Residues: CATSGLAGGELFF. Full variable domain (rest looked up from reference TRBV19 and TRBJ2-2): DGGITQSPKYLFRKEGQNVTLSCEQNLNHDAMYWYRQDPGQGLRLIYYSQIVNDFQKGDIAEGYSVSREKKESFPLTVTSAQKNPTAFYLCATSGLAGGELFFGEGSRLTVL.

The table lists this clonotype with many counts. The chain joins TRBV7-2 to TRBJ1-1; tentative D call: TRBD1 (5 bases). Trimming shortened V by 2 bases and J by 5 bases, and 15 bases separated the two germline ends. The germline CDR1 and CDR2 sequences are SGHTA and FQGNSA. The CDR3 totals 15 residues. The CDR3 nucleotides read TGTGCCAGCAGCTTAACCAGGGCCGGGGAAACTGAAGCTTTCTTT. It encodes CASSLTRAGETEAFF.

This clonotype was observed at least ten times. The V call is TRBV18, the J call TRBJ1-1; D call uncertain. Germline loops: CDR1 KGHSH, CDR2 LQKENI. This CDR3 is built from 13 residues. The V and J ends lost 6 bases and 5 bases respectively, with 13 bases between them. CDR3 residues: CASSRPGGTEAFF. The CDR3 DNA sequence: TGTGCCAGCTCGCGTCCCGGAGGGACTGAAGCTTTCTTT. The variable domain in full, with the rest retrieved from reference TRBV18 and TRBJ1-1, is NAGVMQNPRHLVRRRGQEARLRCSPMKGHSHVYWYRQLPEEGLKFMVYLQKENIIDESGMPKERFSAEFPKEGPSILRIQQVVRGDSAAYFCASSRPGGTEAFFGQGTRLTVV.

This clonotype was recorded many times. The chain has TRBV5-1 and TRBJ2-7, with 13 bases identical to TRBD2. This CDR3 has 15 residues. In germline, CDR1 is SGHRS, CDR2 YFSETQ. With 5 bases clipped from V and 3 bases from J, the junction kept 5 bases outside the gene matches. CDR3 in DNA: TGCGCCAGCAGAAGAGGGACTAGCGGGGACTACGAGCAGTACTTC. This encodes CASRRGTSGDYEQYF. Drawing the rest from reference TRBV5-1 and TRBJ2-7, the complete variable domain is KAGVTQTPRYLIKTRGQQVTLSCSPISGHRSVSWYQQTPGQGLQFLFEYFSETQRNKGNFPGRFSGRQFSNSRSEMNVSTLELGDSALYLCASRRGTSGDYEQYFGPGTRLTVT.

This clonotype was counted many times. The chain is built from TRBV9 and TRBJ2-1; TRBD2 agrees at 9 bases. V shed 2 bases and J 9 bases; nucleotides not matched to a gene: 6. The CDR3 has 14 amino acids. In germline, CDR1 is SGDLS, CDR2 YYNGEE. CDR3 DNA sequence: TGTGCCAGCAGCGTGCGGGGGGGCCCCGGTGAGCAGTTCTTC. This codes for CASSVRGGPGEQFF.

This clonotype was detected ten times or more. The chain recombines TRBV6-2 or TRBV6-3 with TRBJ1-2; 7 nucleotides align to TRBD1. This CDR3 is built from 15 residues. The junction had 6 bases not matched to a gene; V was cut back by 0 bases and J by 5 bases. CDR1 MNHEY and CDR2 SVGEGT come from the germline V gene. In nucleotides, the CDR3 is TGTGCCAGCAGTTACTCGGCCGGGACAGAGTATGGCTACACCTTC. Its protein product is CASSYSAGTEYGYTF.

This clonotype was picked up many times. The V call is TRBV6-1, the J call TRBJ1-1; a possible D gene is TRBD1 (6 bases). The V and J ends lost 3 bases and 4 bases respectively, with 12 bases between them. CDR3 length: 14 amino acids. In germline, CDR1 is MNHNS, CDR2 SASEGT. The CDR3 bases are TGTGCCAGCAGTGACGAGGGGGGAGTCACTGAAGCTTTCTTT. Its protein product is CASSDEGGVTEAFF.